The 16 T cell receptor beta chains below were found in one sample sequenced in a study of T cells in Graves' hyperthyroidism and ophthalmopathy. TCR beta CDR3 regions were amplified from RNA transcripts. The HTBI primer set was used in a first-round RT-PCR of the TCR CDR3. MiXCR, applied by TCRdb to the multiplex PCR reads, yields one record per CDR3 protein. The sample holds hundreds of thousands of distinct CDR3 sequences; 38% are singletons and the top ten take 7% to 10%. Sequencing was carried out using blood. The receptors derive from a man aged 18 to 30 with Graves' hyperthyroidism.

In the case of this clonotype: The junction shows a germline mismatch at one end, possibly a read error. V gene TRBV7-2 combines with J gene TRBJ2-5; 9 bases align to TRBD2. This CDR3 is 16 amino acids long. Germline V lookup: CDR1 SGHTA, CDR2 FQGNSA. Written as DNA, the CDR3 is TGTGCCAGCAGCCCCCGACTAGCGGTGTTCCAAGAGGCCCAGTACTTC. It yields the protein CASSPRLAVFQEAQYF. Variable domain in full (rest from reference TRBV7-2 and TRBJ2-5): GAGVSQSPSNKVTEKGKDVELRCDPISGHTALYWYRQSLGQGLEFLIYFQGNSAPDKSGLPSDRFSAERTGGSVSTLTIQRTQQEDSAVYLCASSPRLAVFQEAQYFGPGTRLLVL.

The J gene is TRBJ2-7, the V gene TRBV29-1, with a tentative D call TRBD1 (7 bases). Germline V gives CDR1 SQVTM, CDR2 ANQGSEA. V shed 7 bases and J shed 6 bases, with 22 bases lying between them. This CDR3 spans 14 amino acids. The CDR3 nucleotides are TGCAGCGCCGTCGTTGGGAGCCAGGGGGGCGAGCAGTACTTC. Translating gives CSAVVGSQGGEQYF.

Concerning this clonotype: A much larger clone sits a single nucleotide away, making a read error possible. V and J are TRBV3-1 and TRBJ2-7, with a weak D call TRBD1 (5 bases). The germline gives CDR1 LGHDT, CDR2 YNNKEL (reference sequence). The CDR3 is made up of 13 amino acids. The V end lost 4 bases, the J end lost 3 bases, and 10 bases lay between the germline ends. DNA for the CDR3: TGTGCCAGCAGCCCGGACACCTTCTACGAGCAGTACTTC. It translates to CASSPDTFYEQYF.

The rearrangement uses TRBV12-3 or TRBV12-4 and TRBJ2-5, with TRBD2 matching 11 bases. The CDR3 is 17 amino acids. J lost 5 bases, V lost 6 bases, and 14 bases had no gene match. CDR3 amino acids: CASSLGQGTSGEETQYF. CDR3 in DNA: TGTGCCAGCAGCCTTGGCCAAGGGACTAGCGGAGAGGAGACCCAGTACTTC.

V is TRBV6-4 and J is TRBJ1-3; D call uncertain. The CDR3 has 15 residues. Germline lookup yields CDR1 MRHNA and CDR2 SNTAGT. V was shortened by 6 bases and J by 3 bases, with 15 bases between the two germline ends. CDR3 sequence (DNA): TGTGCCAGCAGGACATCCGCGGGATATGGAAACACCATATATTTT. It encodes CASRTSAGYGNTIYF.

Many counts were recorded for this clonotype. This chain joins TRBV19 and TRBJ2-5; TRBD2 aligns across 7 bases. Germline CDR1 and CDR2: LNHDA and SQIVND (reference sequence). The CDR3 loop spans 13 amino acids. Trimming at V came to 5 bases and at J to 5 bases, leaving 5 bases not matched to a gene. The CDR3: CASSERGGETQYF. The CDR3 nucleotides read TGTGCCAGTAGTGAGAGGGGAGGGGAGACCCAGTACTTC.

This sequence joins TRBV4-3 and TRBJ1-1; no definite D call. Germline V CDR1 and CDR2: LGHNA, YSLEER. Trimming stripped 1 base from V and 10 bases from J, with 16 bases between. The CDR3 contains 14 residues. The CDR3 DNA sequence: TGCGCCAGCAGCCAAGGGAGCCGGGCTTTTGGAGCTTTCTTT. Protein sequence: CASSQGSRAFGAFF.

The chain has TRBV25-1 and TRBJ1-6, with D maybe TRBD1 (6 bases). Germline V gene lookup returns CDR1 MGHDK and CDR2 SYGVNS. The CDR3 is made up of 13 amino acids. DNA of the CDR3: TGTGCTAGAGATCGGTCAGGGGCTTCACCCCTCCACTTT. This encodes CARDRSGASPLHF.

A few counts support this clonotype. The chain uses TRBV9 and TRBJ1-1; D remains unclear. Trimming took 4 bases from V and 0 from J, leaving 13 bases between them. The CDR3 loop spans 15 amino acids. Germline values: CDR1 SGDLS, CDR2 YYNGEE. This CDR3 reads CASSLEVNMNTEAFF. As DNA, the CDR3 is TGTGCCAGCAGCTTGGAGGTTAACATGAACACTGAAGCTTTCTTT.

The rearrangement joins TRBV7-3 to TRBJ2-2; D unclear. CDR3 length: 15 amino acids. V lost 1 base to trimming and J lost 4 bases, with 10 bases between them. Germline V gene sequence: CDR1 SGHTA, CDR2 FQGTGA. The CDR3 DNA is TGTGCCAGCAGCTTAAGTTCGGGCGGCACCGGGGAGCTGTTTTTT. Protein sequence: CASSLSSGGTGELFF.

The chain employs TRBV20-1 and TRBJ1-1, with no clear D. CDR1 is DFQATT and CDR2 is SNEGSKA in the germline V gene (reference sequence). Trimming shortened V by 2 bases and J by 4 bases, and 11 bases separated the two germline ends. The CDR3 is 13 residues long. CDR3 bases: TGCAGTGCTAGACACAGTCGAAGCACTGAAGCTTTCTTT. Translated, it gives CSARHSRSTEAFF.

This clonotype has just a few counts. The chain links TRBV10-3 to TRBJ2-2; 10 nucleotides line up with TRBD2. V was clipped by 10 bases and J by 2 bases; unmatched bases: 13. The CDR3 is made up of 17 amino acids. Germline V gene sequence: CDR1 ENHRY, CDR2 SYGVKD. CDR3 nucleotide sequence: TGTGCCAGCAACGGTCGAGGGACTAGCGAAAACACCGGGGAGCTGTTTTTT. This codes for CASNGRGTSENTGELFF.

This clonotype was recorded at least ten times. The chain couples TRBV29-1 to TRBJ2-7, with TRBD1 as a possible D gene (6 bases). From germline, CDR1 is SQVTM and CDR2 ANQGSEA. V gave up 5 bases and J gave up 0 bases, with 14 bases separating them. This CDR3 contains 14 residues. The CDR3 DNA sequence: TGCAGCGTTAATGGGCTGGACAGCTCCTACGAGCAGTACTTC. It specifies CSVNGLDSSYEQYF.

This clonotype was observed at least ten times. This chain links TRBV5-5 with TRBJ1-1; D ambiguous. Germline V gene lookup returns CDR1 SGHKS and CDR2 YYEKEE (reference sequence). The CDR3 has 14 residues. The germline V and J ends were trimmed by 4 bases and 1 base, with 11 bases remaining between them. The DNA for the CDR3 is TGTGCCAGCAGCGCCTCCCTCACGAACACTGAAGCTTTCTTT. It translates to CASSASLTNTEAFF.

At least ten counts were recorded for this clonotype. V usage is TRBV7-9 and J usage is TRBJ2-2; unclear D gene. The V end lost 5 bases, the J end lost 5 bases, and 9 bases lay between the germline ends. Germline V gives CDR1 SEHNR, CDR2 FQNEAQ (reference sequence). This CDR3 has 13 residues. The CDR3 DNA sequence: TGTGCCAGCAGCCCGAGGAGTACCGGGGAGCTGTTTTTT. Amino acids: CASSPRSTGELFF.

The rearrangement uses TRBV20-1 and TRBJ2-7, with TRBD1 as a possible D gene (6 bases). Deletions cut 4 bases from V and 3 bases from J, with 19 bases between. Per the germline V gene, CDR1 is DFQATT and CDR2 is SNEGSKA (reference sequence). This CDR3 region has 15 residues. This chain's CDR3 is CSATYTTGFFYEQYF. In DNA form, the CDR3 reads TGCAGTGCTACATACACCACAGGGTTTTTCTACGAGCAGTACTTC.